The source of this T cell receptor (beta chain) is a study of blood T cell repertoires in COVID-19. Study-level background: Italy, Spain and the United States were the sources of the convalescent and acute COVID-19 samples.

This CDR3 comprises 14 residues. The germline gives CDR1 MNHEY, CDR2 SVGAGI. The ends were cut back, 6 bases at V and 10 bases at J, with 21 bases in the middle. Authors' analysis steps: Estimated nucleated cell counts came from reference gene primer amplification. Profiling relied on immunoSEQ multiplex PCR, and the TCRdb table lists in-frame clones only, not all of them. That table supplies the V and J calls and clone size; D and trimming were determined from the DNA. The top ten clones hold around 5.9% of a sample with 200,000 to 250,000 clones, 83% of them seen once. The gene calls are TRBV6-5 and TRBJ1-2, with a tentative D call TRBD1 (5 bases). Sequenced input: peripheral blood. This TCR was recovered from a human donor in a cohort sampled during active COVID-19. Here the CDR3 DNA reads TGTGCCAGCAGCCCCAACAGGAAACCTATTGACTACACCTTC. It encodes CASSPNRKPIDYTF.